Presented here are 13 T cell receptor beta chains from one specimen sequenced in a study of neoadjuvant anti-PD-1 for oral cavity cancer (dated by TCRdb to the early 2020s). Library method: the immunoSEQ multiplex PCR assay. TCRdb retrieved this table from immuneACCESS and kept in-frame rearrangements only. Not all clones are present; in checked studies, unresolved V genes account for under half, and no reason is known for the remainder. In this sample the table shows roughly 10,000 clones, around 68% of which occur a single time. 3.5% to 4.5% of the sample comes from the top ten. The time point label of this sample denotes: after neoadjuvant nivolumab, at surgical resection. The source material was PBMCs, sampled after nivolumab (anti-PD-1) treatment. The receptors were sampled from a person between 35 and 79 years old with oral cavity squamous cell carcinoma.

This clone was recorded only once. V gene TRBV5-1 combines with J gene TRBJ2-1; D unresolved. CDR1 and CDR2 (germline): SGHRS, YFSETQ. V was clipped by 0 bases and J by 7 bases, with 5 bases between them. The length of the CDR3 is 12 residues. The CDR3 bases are TGCGCCAGCAGCTTGGTTTTGAATGAGCAGTTCTTC. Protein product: CASSLVLNEQFF.

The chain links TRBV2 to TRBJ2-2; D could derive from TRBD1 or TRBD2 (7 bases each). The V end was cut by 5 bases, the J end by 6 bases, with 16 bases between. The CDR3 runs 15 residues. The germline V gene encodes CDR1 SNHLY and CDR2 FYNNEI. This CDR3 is CASSIQGRGAGELFF. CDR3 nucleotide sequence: TGTGCCAGCAGTATACAGGGGAGGGGCGCCGGGGAGCTGTTTTTT.

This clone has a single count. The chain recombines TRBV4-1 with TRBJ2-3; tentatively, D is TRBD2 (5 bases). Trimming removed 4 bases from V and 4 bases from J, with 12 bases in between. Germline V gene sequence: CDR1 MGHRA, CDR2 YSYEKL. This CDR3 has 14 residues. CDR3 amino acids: CASSPLDYPDTQYF. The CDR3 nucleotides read TGCGCCAGCAGCCCCCTTGACTACCCAGATACGCAGTATTTT.

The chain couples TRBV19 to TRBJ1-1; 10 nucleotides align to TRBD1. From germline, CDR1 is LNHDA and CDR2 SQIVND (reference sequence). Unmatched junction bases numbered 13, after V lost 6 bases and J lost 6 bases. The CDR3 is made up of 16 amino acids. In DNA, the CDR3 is TGTGCCAGTAGGGGTTCCGGGACAGGGGTTTTGGCTGAAGCTTTCTTT. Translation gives CASRGSGTGVLAEAFF.

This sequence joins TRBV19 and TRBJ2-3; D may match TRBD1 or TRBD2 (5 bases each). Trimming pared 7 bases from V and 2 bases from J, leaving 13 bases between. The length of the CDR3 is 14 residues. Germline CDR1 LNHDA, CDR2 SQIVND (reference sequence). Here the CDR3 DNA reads TGTGCCAGTACGAACCAGGGACCCACAGATACGCAGTATTTT. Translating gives CASTNQGPTDTQYF.

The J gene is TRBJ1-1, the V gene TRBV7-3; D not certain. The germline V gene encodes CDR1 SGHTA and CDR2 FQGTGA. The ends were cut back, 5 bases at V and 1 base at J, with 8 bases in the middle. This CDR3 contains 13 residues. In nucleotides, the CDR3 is TGTGCCAGCAGCCTTGGGAAGAACACTGAAGCTTTCTTT. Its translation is CASSLGKNTEAFF.

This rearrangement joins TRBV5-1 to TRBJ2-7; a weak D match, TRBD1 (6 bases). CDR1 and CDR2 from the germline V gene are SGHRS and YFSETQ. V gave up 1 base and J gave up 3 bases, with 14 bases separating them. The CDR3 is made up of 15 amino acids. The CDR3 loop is CASSLRTATIYEQYF. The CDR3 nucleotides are TGCGCCAGCAGCTTGAGGACAGCGACGATCTACGAGCAGTACTTC. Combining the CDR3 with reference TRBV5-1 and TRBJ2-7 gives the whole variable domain KAGVTQTPRYLIKTRGQQVTLSCSPISGHRSVSWYQQTPGQGLQFLFEYFSETQRNKGNFPGRFSGRQFSNSRSEMNVSTLELGDSALYLCASSLRTATIYEQYFGPGTRLTVT.

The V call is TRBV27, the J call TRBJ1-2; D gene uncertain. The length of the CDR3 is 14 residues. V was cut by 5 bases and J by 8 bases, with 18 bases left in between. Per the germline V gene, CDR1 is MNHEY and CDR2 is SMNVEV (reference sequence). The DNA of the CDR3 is TGTGCCAGCAGTCTCAGTCGGACGGATTGGGGCTACACCTTC. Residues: CASSLSRTDWGYTF.

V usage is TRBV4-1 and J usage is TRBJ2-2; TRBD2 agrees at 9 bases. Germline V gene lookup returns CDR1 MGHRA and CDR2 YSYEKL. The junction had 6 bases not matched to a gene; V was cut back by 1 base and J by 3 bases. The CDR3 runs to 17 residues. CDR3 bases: TGCGCCAGCAGCCAAGTGGGGCTAGCGGGACACACCGGGGAGCTGTTTTTT. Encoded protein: CASSQVGLAGHTGELFF.

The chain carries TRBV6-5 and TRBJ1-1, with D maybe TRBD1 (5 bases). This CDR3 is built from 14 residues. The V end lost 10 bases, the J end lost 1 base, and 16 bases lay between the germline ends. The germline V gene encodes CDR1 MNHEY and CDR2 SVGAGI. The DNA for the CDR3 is TGTGCCACCAGCTACAGGCGACAGAACACTGAAGCTTTCTTT. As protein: CATSYRRQNTEAFF.

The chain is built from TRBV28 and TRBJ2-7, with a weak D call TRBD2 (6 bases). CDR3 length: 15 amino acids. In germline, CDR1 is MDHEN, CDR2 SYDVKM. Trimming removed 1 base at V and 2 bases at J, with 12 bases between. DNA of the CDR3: TGTGCCAGCAGTTTATTCGGAGGGGCCACCTACGAGCAGTACTTC. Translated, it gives CASSLFGGATYEQYF.

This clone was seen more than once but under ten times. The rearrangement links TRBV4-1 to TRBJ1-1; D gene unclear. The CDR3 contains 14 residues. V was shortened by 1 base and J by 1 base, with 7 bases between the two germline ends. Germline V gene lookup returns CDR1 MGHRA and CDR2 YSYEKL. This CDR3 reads CASSQAPGNTEAFF. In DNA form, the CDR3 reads TGCGCCAGCAGCCAAGCCCCGGGGAACACTGAAGCTTTCTTT.

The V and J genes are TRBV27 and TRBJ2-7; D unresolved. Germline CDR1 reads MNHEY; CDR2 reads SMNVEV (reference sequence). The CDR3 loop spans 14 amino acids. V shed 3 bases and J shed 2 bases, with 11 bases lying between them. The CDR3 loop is CASSFSRIPYEQYF. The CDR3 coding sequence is TGTGCCAGCAGTTTTTCGCGGATTCCCTACGAGCAGTACTTC.